This T cell receptor (beta chain) was captured by sequencing in a study of shared clonotypes between healthy human individuals. This CDR3 is built from 16 residues. Germline V gene data show CDR1 as SGHVS and CDR2 as FQNEAQ. The V segment lost 5 bases and the J segment 2 bases; nucleotides outside the gene matches: 9. Profiled with immunoSEQ multiplex PCR; TCRdb holds only in-frame clones, not every one. Of 800,000 to 950,000 clones listed, roughly 96% were seen once; the top ten hold approximately 0.2%. CD45RO negativity and positive selection for CCR7 defined naive CD8 cells, a population that excluded terminally differentiated effector memory CD45RA+ cells.

This receptor was identified in a man younger than 45 in good health. The genes are TRBV7-8 and TRBJ2-1, with TRBD2 identical over 7 bases. Sequences were obtained from naive CD8+ T cells sorted from blood. In nucleotides, the CDR3 is TGTGCCAGCAGCCCCTGGGGGGGTTCGGCCTACAATGAGCAGTTCTTC. It translates to CASSPWGGSAYNEQFF.